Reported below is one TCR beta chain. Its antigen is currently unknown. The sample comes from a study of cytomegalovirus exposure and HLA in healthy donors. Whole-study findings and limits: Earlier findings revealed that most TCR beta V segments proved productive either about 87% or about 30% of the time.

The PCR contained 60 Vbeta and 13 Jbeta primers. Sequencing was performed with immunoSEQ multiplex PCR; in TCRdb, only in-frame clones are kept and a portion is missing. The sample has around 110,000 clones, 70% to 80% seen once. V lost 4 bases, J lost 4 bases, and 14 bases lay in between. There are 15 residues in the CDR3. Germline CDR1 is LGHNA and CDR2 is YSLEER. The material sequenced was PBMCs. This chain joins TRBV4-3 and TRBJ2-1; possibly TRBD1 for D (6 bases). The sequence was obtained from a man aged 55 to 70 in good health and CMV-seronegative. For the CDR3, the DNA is TGCGCCAGCAGCCGGACAGATCTACGATACAATGAGCAGTTCTTC. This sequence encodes CASSRTDLRYNEQFF.